This TCR beta chain was observed in a study of OX40 agonist ivuxolimab in advanced cancers. Trimming shortened V by 5 bases and J by 4 bases, and 17 bases separated the two germline ends. The germline CDR1 and CDR2 sequences are SEHNR and FQNEAQ (reference sequence). This CDR3 has 16 amino acids. Only in-frame clones appear in the TCRdb table, and some are missing; sequencing was by immunoSEQ multiplex PCR. The profile covers around 50,000 clones, with 80% to 90% appearing a single time and nearly 0.7% taken by the ten largest. This TCR derives from an adult with an advanced solid tumor such as melanoma, head and neck, liver or kidney cancer. V and J are TRBV7-9 and TRBJ1-4; D not certain. Here the sequenced sample was CD4+ or CD8+ T cells sorted from blood, taken in a trial of the OX40 agonist ivuxolimab. The CDR3 reads CASSVLRKPNNEKLFF. Here the CDR3 DNA reads TGTGCCAGCAGCGTCCTACGTAAGCCTAATAATGAAAAACTGTTTTTT.